Sequencing of this T cell receptor (beta chain) was carried out in a study of blood T cell repertoires in COVID-19. Study summary: In each case, the material was cDNA or gDNA derived from T cells, B-cell-depleted T cells, or PBMCs.

In its sample, this clone was seen a few times. Assay: immunoSEQ multiplex PCR; the TCRdb copy retains only in-frame clones and omits some. The data contain roughly 280,000 clones, about nine tenths of them singletons. The age range of participants was 18 to 89 years, with residence in some 25 US areas. Symptom resolution, clearance, or two negative PCRs marked the recovered donors of Cohort 3. V lost 3 bases, J lost 4 bases, and 4 bases stayed unmatched. The CDR3 is 14 residues long. Looked up from germline, CDR1 is MNHEY and CDR2 is SVGEGT. The sequencing input was PBMCs or T cells enriched from blood (not recorded which). The source of this sequence is a woman between 45 and 65 years old who had recovered from COVID-19. This chain connects TRBV6-2 or TRBV6-3 to TRBJ1-1, with 8 bases fitting TRBD1. CDR3 protein: CASSYNRGGTEAFF. The CDR3 coding sequence is TGTGCCAGCAGTTATAACAGGGGGGGCACTGAAGCTTTCTTT.